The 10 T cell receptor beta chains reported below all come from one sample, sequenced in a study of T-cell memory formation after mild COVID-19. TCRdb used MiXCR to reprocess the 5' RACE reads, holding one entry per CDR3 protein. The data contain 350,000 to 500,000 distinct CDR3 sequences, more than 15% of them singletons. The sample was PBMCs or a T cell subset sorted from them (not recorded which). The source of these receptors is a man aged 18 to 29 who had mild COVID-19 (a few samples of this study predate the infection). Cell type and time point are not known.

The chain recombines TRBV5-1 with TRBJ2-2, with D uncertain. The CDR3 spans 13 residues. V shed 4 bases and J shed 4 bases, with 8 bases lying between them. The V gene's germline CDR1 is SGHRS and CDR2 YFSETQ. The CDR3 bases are TGCGCCAGCAGCCTCTTACCCACCGGGGAGCTGTTTTTT. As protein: CASSLLPTGELFF.

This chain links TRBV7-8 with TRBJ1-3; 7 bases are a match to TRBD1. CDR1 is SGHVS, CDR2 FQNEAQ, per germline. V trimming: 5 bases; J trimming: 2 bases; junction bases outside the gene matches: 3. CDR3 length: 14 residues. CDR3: CASSDGQAGNTIYF. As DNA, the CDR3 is TGTGCCAGCAGCGACGGACAGGCTGGAAACACCATATATTTT.

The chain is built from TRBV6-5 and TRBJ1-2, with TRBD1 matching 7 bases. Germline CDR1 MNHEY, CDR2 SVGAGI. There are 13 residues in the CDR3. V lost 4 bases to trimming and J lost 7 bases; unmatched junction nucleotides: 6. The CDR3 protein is CASSLNRGIGYTF. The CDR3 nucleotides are TGTGCCAGCAGTTTGAACAGGGGTATTGGCTACACCTTC.

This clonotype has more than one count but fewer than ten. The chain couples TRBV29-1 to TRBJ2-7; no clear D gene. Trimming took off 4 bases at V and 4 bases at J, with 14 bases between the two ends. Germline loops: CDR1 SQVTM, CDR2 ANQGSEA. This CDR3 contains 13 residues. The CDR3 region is CSVAPGVGYEQYF. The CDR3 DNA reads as TGCAGCGTTGCCCCTGGGGTGGGGTACGAGCAGTACTTC.

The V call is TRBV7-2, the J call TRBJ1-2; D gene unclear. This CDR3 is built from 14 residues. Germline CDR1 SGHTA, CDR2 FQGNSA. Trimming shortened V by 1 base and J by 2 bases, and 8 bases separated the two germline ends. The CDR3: CASSLGAGNYGYTF. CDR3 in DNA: TGTGCCAGCAGCTTAGGGGCAGGAAACTATGGCTACACCTTC. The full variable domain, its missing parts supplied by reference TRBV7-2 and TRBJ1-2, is GAGVSQSPSNKVTEKGKDVELRCDPISGHTALYWYRQSLGQGLEFLIYFQGNSAPDKSGLPSDRFSAERTGGSVSTLTIQRTQQEDSAVYLCASSLGAGNYGYTFGSGTRLTVV.

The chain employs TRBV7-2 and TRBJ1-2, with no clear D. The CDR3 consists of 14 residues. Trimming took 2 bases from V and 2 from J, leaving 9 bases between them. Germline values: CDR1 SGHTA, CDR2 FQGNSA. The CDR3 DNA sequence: TGTGCCAGCAGCTTAAGCGGCACAAACTATGGCTACACCTTC. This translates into CASSLSGTNYGYTF.

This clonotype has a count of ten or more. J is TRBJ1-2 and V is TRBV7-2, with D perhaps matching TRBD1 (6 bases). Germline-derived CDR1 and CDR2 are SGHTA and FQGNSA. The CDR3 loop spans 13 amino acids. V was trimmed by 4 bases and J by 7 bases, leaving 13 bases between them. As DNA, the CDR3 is TGTGCCAGCAGCTGGGGGGGCGCCTCTGGCTACACCTTC. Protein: CASSWGGASGYTF.

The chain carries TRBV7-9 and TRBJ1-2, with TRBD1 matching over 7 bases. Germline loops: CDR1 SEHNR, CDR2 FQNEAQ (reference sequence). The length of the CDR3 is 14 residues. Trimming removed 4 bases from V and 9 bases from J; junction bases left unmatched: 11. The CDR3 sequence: CASSSHQTGSRYTF. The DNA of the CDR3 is TGTGCCAGCAGCTCCCACCAGACAGGGTCACGCTACACCTTC.

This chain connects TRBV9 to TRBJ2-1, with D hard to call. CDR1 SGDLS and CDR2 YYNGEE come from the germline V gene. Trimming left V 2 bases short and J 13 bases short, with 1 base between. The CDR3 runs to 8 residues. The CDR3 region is CASSVQFF. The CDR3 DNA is TGTGCCAGCAGCGTTCAGTTCTTC.

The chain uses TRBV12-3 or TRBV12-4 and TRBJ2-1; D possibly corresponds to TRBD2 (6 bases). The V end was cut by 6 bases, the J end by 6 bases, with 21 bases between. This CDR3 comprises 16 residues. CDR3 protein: CASRSRGAGRVNEQFF. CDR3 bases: TGTGCCAGCAGGTCTCGCGGAGCGGGTAGGGTCAATGAGCAGTTCTTC.